Below, 10 T cell receptor beta chains from the same sample are listed, as sequenced in a study of T cell responses to AZD1222 COVID-19 vaccine. The assay was immunoSEQ multiplex PCR, and TCRdb's table has in-frame clones only and misses some. In the table there are 86,000 or so clones, around 90% of which are singletons. The sequenced sample was peripheral blood, obtained 28 days after the second AZD1222 dose. Receptor source: an adult who received the AZD1222 COVID-19 vaccine.

The J gene is TRBJ1-1, the V gene TRBV5-1; maybe TRBD1 (6 bases). Germline values: CDR1 SGHRS, CDR2 YFSETQ. This CDR3 region has 14 residues. V lost 7 bases, J lost 4 bases, and 17 bases lay in between. The CDR3 sequence: CASRPRGGSTEAFF. As DNA, the CDR3 is TGCGCCAGCCGCCCAAGGGGGGGGAGCACTGAAGCTTTCTTT.

This chain joins TRBV6-1 and TRBJ1-1, with a weak D call TRBD1 (6 bases). The CDR3 runs to 14 residues. Germline V CDR1 and CDR2: MNHNS, SASEGT. The V gene lost 2 bases and the J gene lost 9 bases, with 16 bases spanning the gap. CDR3 nucleotide sequence: TGTGCCAGCAGTGAAAATGGGGGGCCAGGTAAAGCTTTCTTT. This encodes CASSENGGPGKAFF.

By sample share, this clone is medium-sized (0.01 to 0.1%). The chain uses TRBV10-1 and TRBJ1-2; the D is unclear. V shed 6 bases and J shed 2 bases, with 4 bases lying between them. Per germline, CDR1 WNHNN and CDR2 SYGVQD (reference sequence). This CDR3 is built from 11 residues. Here the CDR3 reads CASRKNYGYTF. Here the CDR3 DNA reads TGCGCCAGCAGGAAAAACTATGGCTACACCTTC.

This chain joins TRBV5-1 and TRBJ1-2, with D unclear. Trimming cost V 4 bases and J 2 bases, with 15 bases left between them. Germline values: CDR1 SGHRS, CDR2 YFSETQ. This CDR3 spans 15 amino acids. For the CDR3, the DNA is TGCGCCAGCAGCCCCGGTGGGTCAGTGAACTATGGCTACACCTTC. Protein sequence: CASSPGGSVNYGYTF. Variable domain in full (rest from reference TRBV5-1 and TRBJ1-2): KAGVTQTPRYLIKTRGQQVTLSCSPISGHRSVSWYQQTPGQGLQFLFEYFSETQRNKGNFPGRFSGRQFSNSRSEMNVSTLELGDSALYLCASSPGGSVNYGYTFGSGTRLTVV.

The V and J genes are TRBV10-3 and TRBJ1-2, with D perhaps matching TRBD1 (6 bases). The V and J ends lost 4 bases and 4 bases respectively, with 19 bases between them. Germline V lookup: CDR1 ENHRY, CDR2 SYGVKD. CDR3 length: 16 amino acids. The CDR3 spells CAISARGARELYGYTF. As DNA, the CDR3 is TGTGCCATCAGTGCCCGGGGGGCGAGGGAACTCTATGGCTACACCTTC.

This clone was detected only once. The chain joins TRBV6-1 to TRBJ1-2; the match to TRBD1 covers 9 bases. V lost 1 base to trimming and J lost 6 bases; unmatched junction nucleotides: 3. This CDR3 region has 14 residues. Looked up from germline, CDR1 is MNHNS and CDR2 is SASEGT. The CDR3 is CASSEEDRGDGYTF. The CDR3 DNA reads as TGTGCCAGCAGTGAAGAGGACAGGGGCGATGGCTACACCTTC.

This chain uses TRBV7-3 with TRBJ2-1; D gene uncertain. Germline assignment: CDR1 SGHTA and CDR2 FQGTGA. This CDR3 is 11 amino acids long. V was trimmed by 4 bases and J by 5 bases, leaving 3 bases between them. The CDR3 is CASSSNNEQFF. The CDR3 coding sequence is TGTGCCAGCAGCTCAAACAATGAGCAGTTCTTC.

The rearrangement links TRBV5-1 to TRBJ2-4; D possibly corresponds to TRBD1 (6 bases). Germline V CDR1 and CDR2: SGHRS, YFSETQ. This CDR3 is 15 amino acids long. V lost 3 bases and J 7 bases, leaving 17 bases between the germline ends. CDR3 nucleotides: TGCGCCAGCAGCTCAGGGGAGACAGCAACTAACATTCAGTACTTC. Its translation is CASSSGETATNIQYF.

J is TRBJ1-1 and V is TRBV12-3 or TRBV12-4; D may be TRBD1 (5 bases). The germline V and J ends were trimmed by 3 bases and 6 bases, with 11 bases remaining between them. The CDR3 is 13 residues long. CDR3 nucleotide sequence: TGTGCCAGCAGTTTTGGGCAGGGCGCTGAAGCTTTCTTT. Residues: CASSFGQGAEAFF.

The chain joins TRBV5-1 to TRBJ1-5; D is uncertain. V was pared by 0 bases and J by 1 base, with 8 bases between. The V gene's germline CDR1 is SGHRS and CDR2 YFSETQ. The CDR3 consists of 15 residues. CDR3: CASSLVPESNQPQHF. The CDR3 DNA reads TGCGCCAGCAGCTTGGTACCGGAGAGCAATCAGCCCCAGCATTTT.